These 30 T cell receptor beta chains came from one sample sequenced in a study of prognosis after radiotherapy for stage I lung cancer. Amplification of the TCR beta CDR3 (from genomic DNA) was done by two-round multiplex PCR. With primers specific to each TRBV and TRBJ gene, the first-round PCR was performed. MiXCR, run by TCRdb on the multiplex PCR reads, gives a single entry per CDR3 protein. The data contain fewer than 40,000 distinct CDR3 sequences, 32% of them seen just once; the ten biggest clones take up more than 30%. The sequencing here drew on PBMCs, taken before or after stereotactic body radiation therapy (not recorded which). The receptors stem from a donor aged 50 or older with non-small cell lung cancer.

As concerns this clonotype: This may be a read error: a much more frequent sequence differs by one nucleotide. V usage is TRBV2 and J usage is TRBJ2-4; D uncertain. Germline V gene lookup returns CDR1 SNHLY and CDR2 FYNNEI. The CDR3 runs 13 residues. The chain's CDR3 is CAISPYQTGIQYF. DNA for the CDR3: TGTGCCATCAGTCCCTACCAGACTGGGATTCAGTACTTC.

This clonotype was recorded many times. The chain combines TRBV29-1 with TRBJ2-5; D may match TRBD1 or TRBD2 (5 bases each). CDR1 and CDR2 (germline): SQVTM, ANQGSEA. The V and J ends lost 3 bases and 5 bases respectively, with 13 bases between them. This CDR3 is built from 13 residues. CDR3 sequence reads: CSVDPSGPETQYF. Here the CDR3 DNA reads TGCAGCGTTGATCCCTCGGGGCCCGAGACCCAGTACTTC.

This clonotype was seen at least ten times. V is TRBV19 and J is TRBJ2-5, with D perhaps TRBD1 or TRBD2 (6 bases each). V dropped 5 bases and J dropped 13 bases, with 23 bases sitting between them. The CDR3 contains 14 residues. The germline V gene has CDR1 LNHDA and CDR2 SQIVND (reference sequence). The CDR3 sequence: CASSEGLSGTRAYF. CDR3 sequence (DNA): TGTGCCAGTAGTGAGGGACTTTCGGGGACACGAGCGTACTTC. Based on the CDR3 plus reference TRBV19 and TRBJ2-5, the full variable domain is DGGITQSPKYLFRKEGQNVTLSCEQNLNHDAMYWYRQDPGQGLRLIYYSQIVNDFQKGDIAEGYSVSREKKESFPLTVTSAQKNPTAFYLCASSEGLSGTRAYFGPGTRLLVL.

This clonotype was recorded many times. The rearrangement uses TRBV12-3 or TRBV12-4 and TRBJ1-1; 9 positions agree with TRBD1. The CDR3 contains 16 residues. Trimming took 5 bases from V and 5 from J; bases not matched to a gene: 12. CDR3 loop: CASSPPGQGVKTEAFF. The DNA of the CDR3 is TGTGCCAGCAGTCCCCCGGGACAGGGTGTAAAGACTGAAGCTTTCTTT.

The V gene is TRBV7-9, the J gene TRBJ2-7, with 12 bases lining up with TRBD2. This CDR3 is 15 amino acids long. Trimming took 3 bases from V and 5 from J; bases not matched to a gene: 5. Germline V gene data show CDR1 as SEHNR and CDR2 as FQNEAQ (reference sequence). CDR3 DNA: TGTGCCAGCAGCTTCTTGACTAGCGGGAGAGACGAGCAGTACTTC. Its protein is CASSFLTSGRDEQYF.

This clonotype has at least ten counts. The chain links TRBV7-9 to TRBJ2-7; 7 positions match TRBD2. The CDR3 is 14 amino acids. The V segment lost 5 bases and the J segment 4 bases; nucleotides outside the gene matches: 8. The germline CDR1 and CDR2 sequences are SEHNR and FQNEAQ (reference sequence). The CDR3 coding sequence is TGTGCCAGCAGCGACACTAGCGCCCGGTACGAGCAGTACTTC. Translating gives CASSDTSARYEQYF. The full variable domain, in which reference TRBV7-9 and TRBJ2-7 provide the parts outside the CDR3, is DTGVSQNPRHKITKRGQNVTFRCDPISEHNRLYWYRQTLGQGPEFLTYFQNEAQLEKSRLLSDRFSAERPKGSFSTLEIQRTEQGDSAMYLCASSDTSARYEQYFGPGTRLTVT.

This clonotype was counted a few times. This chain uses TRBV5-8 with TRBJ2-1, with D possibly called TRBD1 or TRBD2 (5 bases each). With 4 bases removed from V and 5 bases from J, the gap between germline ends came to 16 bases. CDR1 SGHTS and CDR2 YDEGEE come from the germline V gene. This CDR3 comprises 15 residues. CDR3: CASSLGGAYNNEQFF. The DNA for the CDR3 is TGTGCCAGCAGCCTTGGGGGTGCGTATAACAATGAGCAGTTCTTC.

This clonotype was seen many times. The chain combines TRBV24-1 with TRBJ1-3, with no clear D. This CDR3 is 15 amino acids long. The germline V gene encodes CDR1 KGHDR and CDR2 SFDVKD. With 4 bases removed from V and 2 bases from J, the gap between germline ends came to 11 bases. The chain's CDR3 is CATSDAGGPGNTIYF. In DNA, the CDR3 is TGTGCCACCAGTGACGCCGGAGGGCCTGGAAACACCATATATTTT.

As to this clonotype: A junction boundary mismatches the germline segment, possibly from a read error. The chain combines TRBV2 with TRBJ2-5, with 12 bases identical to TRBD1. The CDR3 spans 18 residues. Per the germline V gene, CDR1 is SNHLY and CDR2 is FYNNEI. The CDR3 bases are TGTGCCAGCAGGGAGGGACAGGGGGCGATACCGAGGCAAGGGACCCAGTACTTC. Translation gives CASREGQGAIPRQGTQYF.

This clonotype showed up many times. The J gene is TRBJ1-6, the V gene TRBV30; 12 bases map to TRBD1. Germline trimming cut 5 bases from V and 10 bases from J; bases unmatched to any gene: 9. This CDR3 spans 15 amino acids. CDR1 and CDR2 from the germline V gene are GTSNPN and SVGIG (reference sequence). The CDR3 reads CAWDLMGTGGSPLHF. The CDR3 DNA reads TGTGCCTGGGACCTCATGGGGACAGGGGGCTCACCCCTCCACTTT.

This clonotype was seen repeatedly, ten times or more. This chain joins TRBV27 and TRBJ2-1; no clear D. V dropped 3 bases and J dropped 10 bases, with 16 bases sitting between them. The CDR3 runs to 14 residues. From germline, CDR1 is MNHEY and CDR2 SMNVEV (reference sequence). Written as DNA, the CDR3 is TGTGCCAGCAGTTTCCAGGCGTTTGGTCGGGAGCAGTTCTTC. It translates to CASSFQAFGREQFF.

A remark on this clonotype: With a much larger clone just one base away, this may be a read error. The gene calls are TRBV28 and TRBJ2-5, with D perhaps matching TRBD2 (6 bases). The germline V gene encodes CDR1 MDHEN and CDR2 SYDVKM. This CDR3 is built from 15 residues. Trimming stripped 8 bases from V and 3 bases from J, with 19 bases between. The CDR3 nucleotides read TGTGCCAGCCAGGCCCCTAGCGTGTACAAAGAGACCCAGTACTTC. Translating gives CASQAPSVYKETQYF.

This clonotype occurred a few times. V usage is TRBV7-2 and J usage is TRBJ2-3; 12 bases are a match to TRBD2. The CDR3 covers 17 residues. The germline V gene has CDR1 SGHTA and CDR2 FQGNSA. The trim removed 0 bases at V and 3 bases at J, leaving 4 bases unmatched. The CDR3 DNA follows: TGTGCCAGCAGCTTAGCGCTAGCGGGGGGGCGGACAGATACGCAGTATTTT. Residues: CASSLALAGGRTDTQYF.

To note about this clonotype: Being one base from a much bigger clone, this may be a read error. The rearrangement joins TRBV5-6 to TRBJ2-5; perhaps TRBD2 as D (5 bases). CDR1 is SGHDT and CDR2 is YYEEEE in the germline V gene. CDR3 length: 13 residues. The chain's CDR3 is CDSSKDSGVTQYF. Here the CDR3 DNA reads TGTGACAGCAGCAAGGACTCCGGGGTGACCCAGTACTTC.

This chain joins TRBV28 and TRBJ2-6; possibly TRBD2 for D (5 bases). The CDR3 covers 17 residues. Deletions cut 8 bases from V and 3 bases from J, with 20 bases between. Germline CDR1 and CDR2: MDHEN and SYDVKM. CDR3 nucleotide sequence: TGTGCCAGCGGTTCCCCCTTGGGTGCGGGTGGGGCCAACGTCCTGACTTTC. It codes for CASGSPLGAGGANVLTF.

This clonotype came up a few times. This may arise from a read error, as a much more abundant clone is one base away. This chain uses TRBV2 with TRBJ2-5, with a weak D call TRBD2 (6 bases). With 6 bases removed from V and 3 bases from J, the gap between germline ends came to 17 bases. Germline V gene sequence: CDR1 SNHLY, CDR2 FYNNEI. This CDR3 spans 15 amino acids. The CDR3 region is CASRIPCGDEETQYF. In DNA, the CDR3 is TGTGCCAGCAGGATACCATGCGGGGACGAAGAGACCCAGTACTTC.

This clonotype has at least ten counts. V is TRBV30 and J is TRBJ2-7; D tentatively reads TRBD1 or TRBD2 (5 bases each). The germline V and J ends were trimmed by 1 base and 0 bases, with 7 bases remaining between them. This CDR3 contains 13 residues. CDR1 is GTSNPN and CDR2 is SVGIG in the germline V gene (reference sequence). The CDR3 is CAWSGGVSYEQYF. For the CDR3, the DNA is TGTGCCTGGAGTGGAGGGGTCTCCTACGAGCAGTACTTC.

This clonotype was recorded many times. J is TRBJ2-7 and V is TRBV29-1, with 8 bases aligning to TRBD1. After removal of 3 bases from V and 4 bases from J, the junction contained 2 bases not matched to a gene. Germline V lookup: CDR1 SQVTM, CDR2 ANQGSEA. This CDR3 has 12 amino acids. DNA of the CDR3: TGCAGCGTTGAGGGACAGGCTTACGAGCAGTACTTC. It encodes CSVEGQAYEQYF.

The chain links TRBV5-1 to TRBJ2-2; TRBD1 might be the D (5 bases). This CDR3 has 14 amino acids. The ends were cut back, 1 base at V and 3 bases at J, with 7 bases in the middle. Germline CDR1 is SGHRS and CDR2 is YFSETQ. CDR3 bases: TGCGCCAGCAGCTTGACGACAGACACCGGGGAGCTGTTTTTT. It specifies CASSLTTDTGELFF.

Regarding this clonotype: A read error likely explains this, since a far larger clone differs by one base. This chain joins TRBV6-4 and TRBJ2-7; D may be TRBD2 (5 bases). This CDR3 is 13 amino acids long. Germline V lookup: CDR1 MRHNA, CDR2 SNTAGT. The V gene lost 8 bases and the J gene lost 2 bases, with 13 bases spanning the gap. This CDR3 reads CASLDSRTYEQYF. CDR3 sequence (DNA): TGTGCCAGCCTGGACTCTCGGACCTACGAGCAGTACTTC.

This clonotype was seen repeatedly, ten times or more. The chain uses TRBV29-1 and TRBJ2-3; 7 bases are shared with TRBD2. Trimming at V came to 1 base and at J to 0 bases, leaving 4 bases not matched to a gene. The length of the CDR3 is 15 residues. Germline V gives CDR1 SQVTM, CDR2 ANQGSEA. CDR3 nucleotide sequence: TGCAGCGTTGAAGCCCTAGCGGTTAGCACAGATACGCAGTATTTT. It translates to CSVEALAVSTDTQYF.

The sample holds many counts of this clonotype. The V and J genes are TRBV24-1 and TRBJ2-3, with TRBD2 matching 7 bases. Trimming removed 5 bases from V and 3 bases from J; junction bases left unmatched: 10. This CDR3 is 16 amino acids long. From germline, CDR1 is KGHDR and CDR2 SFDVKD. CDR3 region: CATSGGRGLKTDTQYF. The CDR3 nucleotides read TGTGCCACCAGTGGGGGGAGGGGATTAAAGACAGATACGCAGTATTTT.

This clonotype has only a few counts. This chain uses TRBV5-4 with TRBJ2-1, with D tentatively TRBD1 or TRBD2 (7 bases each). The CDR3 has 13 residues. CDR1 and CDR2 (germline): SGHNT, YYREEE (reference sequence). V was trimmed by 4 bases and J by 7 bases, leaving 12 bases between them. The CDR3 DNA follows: TGTGCCAGCAGCGTCCAGGGGGGGAATGAGCAGTTCTTC. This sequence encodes CASSVQGGNEQFF.

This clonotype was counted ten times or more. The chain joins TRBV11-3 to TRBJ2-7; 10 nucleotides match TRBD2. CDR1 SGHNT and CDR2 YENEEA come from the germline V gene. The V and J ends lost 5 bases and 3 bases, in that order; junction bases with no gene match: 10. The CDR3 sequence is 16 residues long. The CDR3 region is CASSPSASGRFYEQYF. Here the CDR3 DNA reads TGTGCCAGCAGCCCTTCGGCTAGCGGGAGATTCTACGAGCAGTACTTC.

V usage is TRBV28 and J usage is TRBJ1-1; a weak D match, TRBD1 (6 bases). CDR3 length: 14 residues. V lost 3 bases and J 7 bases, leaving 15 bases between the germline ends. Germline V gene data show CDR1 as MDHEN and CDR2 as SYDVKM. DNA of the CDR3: TGTGCCAGCAGTTTCCTGGGACAAAGTTATGAAGCTTTCTTT. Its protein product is CASSFLGQSYEAFF.

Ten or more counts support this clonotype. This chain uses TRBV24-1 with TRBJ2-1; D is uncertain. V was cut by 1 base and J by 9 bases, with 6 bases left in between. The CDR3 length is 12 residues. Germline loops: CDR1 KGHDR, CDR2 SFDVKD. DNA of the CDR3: TGTGCCACCAGTGATTTAGCCAGTGAGCAGTTCTTC. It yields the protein CATSDLASEQFF.

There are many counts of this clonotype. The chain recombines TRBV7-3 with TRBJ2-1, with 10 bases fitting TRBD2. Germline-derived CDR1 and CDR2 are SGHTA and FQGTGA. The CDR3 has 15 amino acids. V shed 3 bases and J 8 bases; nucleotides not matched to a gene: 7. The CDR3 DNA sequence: TGTGCCAGCAGCTTGCCGGGACTAGCGAGCGATGAGCAGTTCTTC. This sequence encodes CASSLPGLASDEQFF.

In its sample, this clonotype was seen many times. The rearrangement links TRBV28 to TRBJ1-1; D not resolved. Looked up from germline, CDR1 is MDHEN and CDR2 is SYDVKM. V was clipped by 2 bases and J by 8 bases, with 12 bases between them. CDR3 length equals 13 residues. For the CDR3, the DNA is TGTGCCAGCAGTTTAGGGCAGACCCTGGAAGCTTTCTTT. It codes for CASSLGQTLEAFF.

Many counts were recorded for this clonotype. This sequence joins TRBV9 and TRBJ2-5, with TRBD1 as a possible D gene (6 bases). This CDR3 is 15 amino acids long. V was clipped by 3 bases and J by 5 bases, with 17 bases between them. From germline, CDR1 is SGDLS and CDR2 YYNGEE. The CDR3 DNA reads TGTGCCAGCAGCGCGTGGGACACCGTGGGGGAGACCCAGTACTTC. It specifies CASSAWDTVGETQYF. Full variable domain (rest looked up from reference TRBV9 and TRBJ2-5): DSGVTQTPKHLITATGQRVTLRCSPRSGDLSVYWYQQSLDQGLQFLIQYYNGEERAKGNILERFSAQQFPDLHSELNLSSLELGDSALYFCASSAWDTVGETQYFGPGTRLLVL.

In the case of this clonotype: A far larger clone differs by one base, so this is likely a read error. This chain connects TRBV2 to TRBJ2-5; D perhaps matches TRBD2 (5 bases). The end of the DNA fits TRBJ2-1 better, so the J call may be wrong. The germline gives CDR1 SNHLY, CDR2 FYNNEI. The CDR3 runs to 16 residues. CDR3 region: CASSYIARPYGNEQFF. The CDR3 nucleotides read TGTGCCAGCAGTTACATAGCGAGACCGTACGGCAATGAGCAGTTCTTC.